The rows below give T cell receptor beta chains drawn from one sample of a study of beta chain features in type 1 diabetes. Generated by immunoSEQ multiplex PCR, the TCRdb table keeps only in-frame clones and is missing some. The sample includes under 350,000 clones, 20% to 25% seen only once; the top ten take 0.012%. Material: naive CD4+ T cells from blood. These receptor sequences come from a woman aged 25-40 years with type 1 diabetes. The CDR3 runs from the conserved cysteine through the conserved F or W. D genes are given only for firm matches. Clone size is stated in some rows and not others, as once, few, many or a class when expanded.

j_call clone_size d_call v_call cdr3_length cdr3_nt cdr3_aa
TRBJ1-1 NA NA TRBV29-1 14 TGCAGCGTTGTCTCATACGGGATGAACACTGAAGCTTTCTTT CSVVSYGMNTEAFF
TRBJ1-1 NA NA TRBV9 16 TGTGCCAGCAGCAAAGGGGTGACATTTCCCTCCTCCGGAGCTTTCTTT CASSKGVTFPSSGAFF
TRBJ2-2 few TRBD1 TRBV6-6 14 TGTGCCAGTCAGGACAGGGGGAAGACCGGGGAGCTGTTTTTT CASQDRGKTGELFF
TRBJ1-2 NA NA TRBV11-3 13 TGTGCCAGCAGCTTAGATCCAGGGCTTGGCTACACCTTC CASSLDPGLGYTF
TRBJ2-7 NA NA TRBV9 13 TGTGCCAGCAGCGTAGAGGGGACAAGCGAGCAGTACTTC CASSVEGTSEQYF
TRBJ2-6 few TRBD1 TRBV27 19 TGTGCCAGCAGAATGGTGGCTGACAGGGTAGGCTCTGGGGCCAACGTCCTGACTTTC CASRMVADRVGSGANVLTF
TRBJ2-2 few TRBD2 TRBV5-1 15 TGCGCCAGCAGCGTTAGCGGGAGGAACACCGGGGAGCTGTTTTTT CASSVSGRNTGELFF
TRBJ2-7 NA TRBD1 TRBV10-2 14 TGCGCCAGCAGTGATGTACAGGGGGCCGACGAGCAGTACTTC CASSDVQGADEQYF
TRBJ2-1 few TRBD2 TRBV4-2 16 TGTGCCAGCAGCCATCTATCCCTGGCGGGAGTCCATGAGCAGTTCTTC CASSHLSLAGVHEQFF
TRBJ2-7 NA NA TRBV28 14 TGTGCCAGCTCAACCTGGGTCCCGAGGGACGAGCAGTACTTC CASSTWVPRDEQYF
TRBJ2-6 few NA TRBV29-1 16 TGCAGCGTTGGCGGGGACAGAGACTCTGGGGCCAACGTCCTGACTTTC CSVGGDRDSGANVLTF
TRBJ1-5 NA TRBD1 TRBV5-1 14 TGCGCCAGCAGCGATGGACAGGGCAATCAGCCCCAGCATTTT CASSDGQGNQPQHF
TRBJ2-3 NA NA TRBV6-5 15 TGTGCCAGCAGTTACCGGGCGAGGGCCACAGATACGCAGTATTTT CASSYRARATDTQYF
TRBJ2-1 few NA TRBV19 15 TGTGCCAGTAGTACTCGACAGTCTCTCTACAATGAGCAGTTCTTC CASSTRQSLYNEQFF
TRBJ2-3 NA TRBD2 TRBV15 18 TGTGCCACCACCCCGGGACTAGCGGGAGGCCTTAGCACAGATACGCAGTATTTT CATTPGLAGGLSTDTQYF
TRBJ1-1 few NA TRBV7-9 15 TGTGCCAGCAGCTTAGCCCGGACACGGAACACTGAAGCTTTCTTT CASSLARTRNTEAFF
TRBJ2-1 NA NA TRBV7-2 15 TGTGCCAGCAGCTTAGCCGGTACGCCCTACAATGAGCAGTTCTTC CASSLAGTPYNEQFF
TRBJ2-1 few NA TRBV20-1 11 TGCAGTGCTAGAGTGGAGGATGAGCAGTTCTTC CSARVEDEQFF
TRBJ2-1 NA NA TRBV11-1 13 TGTGCCAGCAGCCTAGCCCAATACAATGAGCAGTTCTTC CASSLAQYNEQFF
TRBJ2-3 few TRBD2 TRBV23-1 17 TGCGCCAGCAGTCATCTAGCGGGAGGGCAGGGGACAGATACGCAGTATTTT CASSHLAGGQGTDTQYF
TRBJ2-1 few TRBD2 TRBV7-2 12 TGTGCCAGCAGCATACAAGCGGGGGAGCAGTTCTTC CASSIQAGEQFF
TRBJ1-2 once TRBD1 TRBV6-5 14 TGTGCCAGCAATGCCGGGACAGGGGTCTTTGGCTACACCTTC CASNAGTGVFGYTF
TRBJ2-7 NA NA TRBV30 11 TGTGCCTGGAGTTCGAACAGGGTACAGTACTTC CAWSSNRVQYF
TRBJ2-7 NA TRBD2 TRBV5-1 15 TGCGCCAGCAGCTTGATGTCTAGCGGGACTCGCGAGCAGTACTTC CASSLMSSGTREQYF
TRBJ1-5 NA NA TRBV5-1 15 TGCGCCAGCAGCTTGGGACAGGAATTGAATCAGCCCCAGCATTTT CASSLGQELNQPQHF
TRBJ2-1 NA NA TRBV18 15 TGTGCCAGCTCATCCTTAAATAATCTGGCGGATGAGCAGTTCTTC CASSSLNNLADEQFF
TRBJ1-1 few NA TRBV29-1 12 TGCAGCTCGGGACTGTTATTCACTGAAGCTTTCTTT CSSGLLFTEAFF
TRBJ2-7 NA NA TRBV6-5 14 TGTGCCAGCACCTCCTCCCCGGTCTCCTACGAGCAGTACTTC CASTSSPVSYEQYF
TRBJ2-1 NA TRBD2 TRBV5-1 18 TGCGCCAGCAGTAATCCGACCCGGGGGCTAGCGGGAGAGAGTGAGCAGTTCTTC CASSNPTRGLAGESEQFF
TRBJ2-4 NA NA TRBV7-8 15 TGTGCCAGCAGCTTAGCCCAGGGTCCCCAAAACATTCAGTACTTC CASSLAQGPQNIQYF
TRBJ2-5 NA NA TRBV11-3 13 TGTGCCAGCAGGCGGACATCAGGAGAGACCCAGTACTTC CASRRTSGETQYF
TRBJ2-2 few NA TRBV30 14 TGTGCCTGGAGTCTATTTACAGCGGGCGGGGAGCTGTTTTTT CAWSLFTAGGELFF
TRBJ2-7 NA NA TRBV5-1 13 TGCGCCAGCAGGGGAGTGGAATTCCACGAGCAGTACTTC CASRGVEFHEQYF
TRBJ2-5 NA NA TRBV4-2 14 TGTGCCAGCAGCCCCATGGCAGGCGAAGAGACCCAGTACTTC CASSPMAGEETQYF
TRBJ2-7 NA NA TRBV21-1 14 TGTGCCAGCAGCCTCTCATGGAGAGAGGACGAGCAGTACTTC CASSLSWREDEQYF
TRBJ2-7 NA TRBD2 TRBV29-1 15 TGCAGCGTTGAGTTTCTAGCGGGAGGTTTGGGCGAGCAGTACTTC CSVEFLAGGLGEQYF
TRBJ1-5 NA TRBD1 TRBV5-1 14 TGCGCCAGCAGCGGGGGACAGGGTGAGCAGCCCCAGCATTTT CASSGGQGEQPQHF
TRBJ2-3 NA TRBD1 TRBV29-1 14 TGCAGCGGGTGGAGGGACAGGGCCGCAGATACGCAGTATTTT CSGWRDRAADTQYF
TRBJ2-1 NA TRBD1 TRBV7-6 18 TGTGCCAGCAGCTTAGATCCCGGACAGGGGTTGAGATACAATGAGCAGTTCTTC CASSLDPGQGLRYNEQFF
TRBJ2-7 few TRBD2 TRBV30 15 TGTGCCTGGAGTGAAATCGGGAGGTCCTCCTACGAGCAGTACTTC CAWSEIGRSSYEQYF
TRBJ1-1 few TRBD1 TRBV11-2 12 TGTGCCAGCAAAAGACAGGGAACTGAAGCTTTCTTT CASKRQGTEAFF
TRBJ2-1 NA NA TRBV9 15 TGTGCCAGCAGCGTAGCGGTAGTATCCTACAATGAGCAGTTCTTC CASSVAVVSYNEQFF
TRBJ1-2 NA NA TRBV4-1 15 TGCGCCAGCAGCCAAGTAGCGACACAAAACTATGGCTACACCTTC CASSQVATQNYGYTF
TRBJ2-1 NA NA TRBV7-8 13 TGTGCCAGCAGCCCGTCCGGGAACAATGAGCAGTTCTTC CASSPSGNNEQFF